A selection of T cell receptor beta chains follows, all from one sample in a study of T cell changes during pregnancy in multiple sclerosis. Assay used: immunoSEQ multiplex PCR; TCRdb lists only in-frame clones, some missing. The sample shows about 75,000 clones, 80% to 90% of them seen only once. The sample was peripheral blood, taken in the first trimester of pregnancy. The receptors here all came from a female donor in good health, enrolled as a control in a pregnancy study. Each CDR3 is given with its conserved first and last residue. Each record gives: D gene, clone size, V gene, J gene, CDR3 DNA, CDR3 protein. A D gene is named only where the DNA matches it firmly. Clone size is stated in some rows and not others, as once, few, many or a class when expanded.

D: TRBD2; size: few; V: TRBV18; J: TRBJ2-7; DNA: TGTGCCAGCTCACCTATTGTGGGACTACCCGAGCAGTACTTC; CDR3: CASSPIVGLPEQYF
D: NA; size: NA; V: TRBV18; J: TRBJ1-5; DNA: TGTGCCAGCTCACCAGGGGGCTATAGCAATCAGCCCCAGCATTTT; CDR3: CASSPGGYSNQPQHF
D: NA; size: NA; V: TRBV6-6; J: TRBJ1-2; DNA: TGTGCCAGCAGGTTGGGCAGGGATCGGTTAGGCTACACCTTC; CDR3: CASRLGRDRLGYTF
D: NA; size: NA; V: TRBV7-9; J: TRBJ1-2; DNA: TGTGCCAGCCTCCCCGCAGGGAACTATGGCTACACCTTC; CDR3: CASLPAGNYGYTF
D: NA; size: NA; V: TRBV7-2; J: TRBJ2-3; DNA: TGTGCCAGCAGCTTAGATGGGGGGTTTACAGATACGCAGTATTTT; CDR3: CASSLDGGFTDTQYF
D: NA; size: NA; V: TRBV10-1; J: TRBJ2-1; DNA: TGCGCCAGCAGTGAGCGGGAGACCGCCTACAATGAGCAGTTCTTC; CDR3: CASSERETAYNEQFF
D: NA; size: NA; V: TRBV28; J: TRBJ1-2; DNA: TGTGCCAGCAGTTCCAACAGGGCCTATGGCTACACCTTC; CDR3: CASSSNRAYGYTF
D: TRBD1; size: NA; V: TRBV5-1; J: TRBJ2-5; DNA: TGCGCCAGCAGCACAGGACAGGGGACGGGAGAGACCCAGTACTTC; CDR3: CASSTGQGTGETQYF
D: TRBD1; size: NA; V: TRBV7-9; J: TRBJ1-3; DNA: TGTGCCAGCAGCCCGGGACAGGGAACTGGAAACACCATATATTTT; CDR3: CASSPGQGTGNTIYF
D: TRBD1; size: NA; V: TRBV5-1; J: TRBJ2-7; DNA: TGCGCCAGCAGCCCGGACAGGCAAAGGACGCGAGAGCAGTACTTC; CDR3: CASSPDRQRTREQYF
D: NA; size: NA; V: TRBV4-1; J: TRBJ1-1; DNA: TGCGCCAGCAGCCACCTCTCGGGGAGTGCTGAAGCTTTCTTT; CDR3: CASSHLSGSAEAFF
D: NA; size: NA; V: TRBV7-2; J: TRBJ2-7; DNA: TGTGCCAGCAGCTTAGATGGGGGGGCTCTTCTCGCAACCGAGCAGTACTTC; CDR3: CASSLDGGALLATEQYF
D: NA; size: NA; V: TRBV7-2; J: TRBJ1-5; DNA: TGTGCCAGCAGCTTAGGTCACAGGGTAGGGAATCAGCCCCAGCATTTT; CDR3: CASSLGHRVGNQPQHF
D: NA; size: NA; V: TRBV27; J: TRBJ1-1; DNA: TGTGCCAGCAAGTCCGATGGTGCCGGTCTGAAAGCTTTCTTT; CDR3: CASKSDGAGLKAFF
D: NA; size: NA; V: TRBV4-2; J: TRBJ1-3; DNA: TGTGCCAGCAGCCAGCTCGGGGGGGCTGGAAACACCATATATTTT; CDR3: CASSQLGGAGNTIYF
D: TRBD1; size: NA; V: TRBV6-5; J: TRBJ2-1; DNA: TGTGCCAGCAGTTACTCCACAGGGGACAATGAGCAGTTCTTC; CDR3: CASSYSTGDNEQFF
D: TRBD1; size: few; V: TRBV6-6; J: TRBJ1-2; DNA: TGTGCCAGCAGTCTGACAGGGAACAACTATGGCTACACCTTC; CDR3: CASSLTGNNYGYTF
D: NA; size: NA; V: TRBV15; J: TRBJ1-5; DNA: TGTGCCACCAGCAGAGATAGGGAGGGCGGACAGCCCCAGCATTTT; CDR3: CATSRDREGGQPQHF
D: NA; size: NA; V: TRBV6-5; J: TRBJ1-2; DNA: TGTGCCAGCAGTTACGACAGTAACTATGGCTACACCTTC; CDR3: CASSYDSNYGYTF
D: TRBD1; size: NA; V: TRBV7-9; J: TRBJ1-1; DNA: TGTGCCAGCACCCGGGCCCGACAGGGTGGCACTGAAGCTTTCTTT; CDR3: CASTRARQGGTEAFF
D: NA; size: NA; V: TRBV9; J: TRBJ2-1; DNA: TGTGCCAGCAGCGTAGGACCAAGCAGGGGTGAGCAGTTCTTC; CDR3: CASSVGPSRGEQFF
D: TRBD2; size: NA; V: TRBV28; J: TRBJ2-3; DNA: TGTGCCAGCAGTCTCTGGACTAGTTTCACAGATACGCAGTATTTT; CDR3: CASSLWTSFTDTQYF
D: TRBD1; size: NA; V: TRBV10-3; J: TRBJ1-2; DNA: TGTGCCATCAGTGCGGGACAGGTAGCTAACTATGGCTACACCTTC; CDR3: CAISAGQVANYGYTF
D: TRBD2; size: once; V: TRBV5-1; J: TRBJ2-7; DNA: TGCGCCAGCAGCCCGCTGGGACTAGCGGGACCCTACGAGCAGTACTTC; CDR3: CASSPLGLAGPYEQYF
D: NA; size: NA; V: TRBV5-6; J: TRBJ1-1; DNA: TGTGCCAGCAGCTTGTACGGGGGGACTGAAGCTTTCTTT; CDR3: CASSLYGGTEAFF
D: TRBD1; size: NA; V: TRBV28; J: TRBJ1-2; DNA: TGTGCCAGCAGACGACAGGGGGAGGAGATCGGTGGCTACACCTTC; CDR3: CASRRQGEEIGGYTF
D: NA; size: NA; V: TRBV5-6; J: TRBJ1-1; DNA: TGTGCCAGCAGCCACGAAACAGGGATGGGCACTGAAGCTTTCTTT; CDR3: CASSHETGMGTEAFF
D: TRBD2; size: NA; V: TRBV27; J: TRBJ2-3; DNA: TGTGCCAGCAGAGGTACTAGCGGGGCCCCTAGCACAGATACGCAGTATTTT; CDR3: CASRGTSGAPSTDTQYF
D: TRBD2; size: NA; V: TRBV6-5; J: TRBJ2-7; DNA: TGTGCCAGCAGTTCACGCGGGGGGGGTTACGAGCAGTACTTC; CDR3: CASSSRGGGYEQYF
D: TRBD2; size: NA; V: TRBV4-2; J: TRBJ2-7; DNA: TGTGCCAGCAGCCAAGCAAGCGGGGGGGCAGCCTACGAGCAGTACTTC; CDR3: CASSQASGGAAYEQYF
D: TRBD1; size: few; V: TRBV5-1; J: TRBJ1-1; DNA: TGCGCCAGCAGCACGGGACAGGGGAACACTGAAGCTTTCTTT; CDR3: CASSTGQGNTEAFF
D: TRBD2; size: NA; V: TRBV2; J: TRBJ2-5; DNA: TGTGCCAGCAGTGAAGGTCTAGCGGGGGAACAAGAGACCCAGTACTTC; CDR3: CASSEGLAGEQETQYF
D: TRBD1; size: NA; V: TRBV5-1; J: TRBJ1-1; DNA: TGCGCCAGCAGCTTGACGGTGGACAGGTCTAAAGGTTTCTTT; CDR3: CASSLTVDRSKGFF
D: TRBD2; size: many; V: TRBV28; J: TRBJ2-3; DNA: TGTGCCAGCAGTATAGCGGGAGGACCAGATACGCAGTATTTT; CDR3: CASSIAGGPDTQYF
D: NA; size: NA; V: TRBV14; J: TRBJ2-7; DNA: TGTGCCAGCAGCCAAGATCTTTCACCGGGATACTCCTACGAGCAGTACTTC; CDR3: CASSQDLSPGYSYEQYF
D: NA; size: many; V: TRBV19; J: TRBJ1-2; DNA: TGTGCCAGTAGTTCCGCCCGGCGGGCTAGTGCCTATGGCTACACCTTC; CDR3: CASSSARRASAYGYTF
D: NA; size: NA; V: TRBV7-2; J: TRBJ2-5; DNA: TGTGCCAGCAGTTCCCCCCCTCGGACAAGACAAGAGACCCAGTACTTC; CDR3: CASSSPPRTRQETQYF
D: NA; size: NA; V: TRBV7-8; J: TRBJ2-2; DNA: TGTGCCAGCAGCTTAGACAGGGAGAACACCGGGGAGCTGTTTTTT; CDR3: CASSLDRENTGELFF
D: NA; size: NA; V: TRBV5-4; J: TRBJ1-2; DNA: TGTGCCAGCAGTCTGACAGCTAACTATGGCTACACCTTC; CDR3: CASSLTANYGYTF
D: NA; size: NA; V: TRBV6-6; J: TRBJ1-2; DNA: TGTGCCAGCAGTTATGGGGAGGGGAACTATGGCTACACCTTC; CDR3: CASSYGEGNYGYTF
D: NA; size: NA; V: TRBV18; J: TRBJ1-1; DNA: TGTGCCAGCTCTATCACAGAAAACACTGAAGCTTTCTTT; CDR3: CASSITENTEAFF
D: NA; size: NA; V: TRBV19; J: TRBJ2-7; DNA: TGTGCCAGTAGGAACAACGAGCAGTACTTC; CDR3: CASRNNEQYF
D: NA; size: NA; V: TRBV13; J: TRBJ1-2; DNA: TGTGCCAGCAGCTTAGACAGGGAGATTTATGGCTACACCTTC; CDR3: CASSLDREIYGYTF
D: TRBD1; size: NA; V: TRBV4-2; J: TRBJ2-3; DNA: TGTGCCAGCAGCCAAGATATTTACAGGGGGCGTACAGATACGCAGTATTTT; CDR3: CASSQDIYRGRTDTQYF
D: NA; size: NA; V: TRBV27; J: TRBJ2-1; DNA: TGTGCCAGCAGTCCGGCGGGGCGGAGCTACAATGAGCAGTTCTTC; CDR3: CASSPAGRSYNEQFF
D: TRBD1; size: NA; V: TRBV4-3; J: TRBJ2-1; DNA: TGCGCCAGCAGCCAAGGGGAATCGGGACAGGGAGTCCATGAGCAGTTCTTC; CDR3: CASSQGESGQGVHEQFF
D: NA; size: NA; V: TRBV19; J: TRBJ2-2; DNA: TGTGCCAGTAGTATATTTCGGGAGATTAGCGCCGGGGAGCTGTTTTTT; CDR3: CASSIFREISAGELFF
D: TRBD2; size: once; V: TRBV4-3; J: TRBJ2-5; DNA: TGCGCCAGCAGCCAAGGTGGGAGGGCCTTGGACTTC; CDR3: CASSQGGRALDF
D: NA; size: NA; V: TRBV27; J: TRBJ2-1; DNA: TGTGCCAGCAGTTTATTCGCGGACTCCTACAATGAGCAGTTCTTC; CDR3: CASSLFADSYNEQFF
D: TRBD2; size: NA; V: TRBV30; J: TRBJ2-3; DNA: TGTGCCTGGAGTCTCGGGACTAGCGGGAGCGCAGATACGCAGTATTTT; CDR3: CAWSLGTSGSADTQYF
D: NA; size: NA; V: TRBV6-1; J: TRBJ1-2; DNA: TGTGCCAGCAAGCTGACCCGGGAGCATGGCTACACCTTC; CDR3: CASKLTREHGYTF
D: NA; size: NA; V: TRBV7-9; J: TRBJ1-2; DNA: TGTGCCAGCAGCCCCCCGTTAGATAGGGGGAACTATGGCTACACCTTC; CDR3: CASSPPLDRGNYGYTF
D: NA; size: NA; V: TRBV4-1; J: TRBJ2-3; DNA: TGCGCCAGCAGCCAAGAGGGTCCGACAGACATCACAGATACGCAGTATTTT; CDR3: CASSQEGPTDITDTQYF
D: NA; size: once; V: TRBV7-2; J: TRBJ2-1; DNA: TGTGCCACCGAACCGTCGGGACTGCTATACAATGAGCAGTTCTTC; CDR3: CATEPSGLLYNEQFF
D: TRBD1; size: NA; V: TRBV11-2; J: TRBJ1-1; DNA: TGTGCCAGCAGCTCGGGACAGAATACTGAAGCTTTCTTT; CDR3: CASSSGQNTEAFF
D: NA; size: NA; V: TRBV14; J: TRBJ1-2; DNA: TGTGCCAGCAGCCAAGTCGGAGGGGGCTACACCTTC; CDR3: CASSQVGGGYTF
D: NA; size: NA; V: TRBV28; J: TRBJ1-1; DNA: TGTGCCAGCAGTTCCCCCCCTTCTGAAGCTTTCTTT; CDR3: CASSSPPSEAFF
D: TRBD1; size: NA; V: TRBV5-1; J: TRBJ2-3; DNA: TGCGCCAGCAGCTTGGGGCCAGGGGGTTCAGATACGCAGTATTTT; CDR3: CASSLGPGGSDTQYF
D: NA; size: NA; V: TRBV7-8; J: TRBJ1-2; DNA: TGTGCCAGCACCCTGGGGCAGAGTAACTATGGCTACACCTTC; CDR3: CASTLGQSNYGYTF